The text below deals with one TCR beta chain. The target antigen is unknown. The data originate from a study of shared clonotypes between healthy human individuals. Overall study results and limits: The naive CD4 repertoires of a handful of donors were compared, and approximately 5% of clonotypes were shared.

Authors' analysis steps: Quality scores were absent from the junction-only immunoSEQ sequences, so filtering differed. TCRdb's table, derived via immunoSEQ multiplex PCR, lists solely in-frame clones and lacks some. The V and J calls and the clone size are those of that table, but D and trimming were determined from the DNA. The sample lists a few million clones; roughly 90% were seen once. The origin of this receptor is a man between 18 and 35 years old in good health. Some clones in this sample may be carry-over from other donors' samples. The specimen sequenced was naive CD4+ T cells from PBMCs. Subset specified: CD45RA+ positively selected.

The DNA for the CDR3 is TGTGCCAGCAGTCAATCCCTCGTTGAGCAGTACTTC. Its translation: CASSQSLVEQYF. The chain combines TRBV6-6 with TRBJ2-7; D not resolved. Germline V gene sequence: CDR1 MNHNY, CDR2 SVGAGI (reference sequence). CDR3 size: 12 residues. Trimming stripped 5 bases from V and 7 bases from J, with 12 bases between.